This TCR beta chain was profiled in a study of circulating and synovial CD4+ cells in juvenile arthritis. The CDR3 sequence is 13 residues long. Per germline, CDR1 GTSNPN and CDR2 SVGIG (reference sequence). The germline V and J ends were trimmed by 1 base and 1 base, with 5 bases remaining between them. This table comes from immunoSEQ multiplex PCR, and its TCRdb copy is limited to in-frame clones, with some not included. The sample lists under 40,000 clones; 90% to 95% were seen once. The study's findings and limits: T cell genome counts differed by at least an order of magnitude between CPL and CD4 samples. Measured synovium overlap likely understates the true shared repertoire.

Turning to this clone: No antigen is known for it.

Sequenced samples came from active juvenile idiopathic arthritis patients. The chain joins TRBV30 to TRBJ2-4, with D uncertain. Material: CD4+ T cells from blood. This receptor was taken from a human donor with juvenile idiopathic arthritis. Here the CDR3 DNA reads TGTGCCTGGAGTGCTAAGGCCAAAAACATTCAGTACTTC. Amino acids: CAWSAKAKNIQYF.